These 7 T cell receptor beta chains share one sample of origin, sequenced in a study of T cells after yellow fever vaccination. TCRdb re-called the 5' RACE reads through MiXCR, storing one row per CDR3 protein. The table has hundreds of thousands of distinct CDR3 sequences, about 12% seen once; the top ten hold 14% to 15%. The input for sequencing was PBMCs, taken on the day of the yellow fever booster vaccination. These receptor sequences come from a man aged 25-45 years who received the YFV17D yellow fever vaccine.

The rearrangement uses TRBV28 and TRBJ2-7; TRBD2 matches at 7 bases. The germline gives CDR1 MDHEN, CDR2 SYDVKM. This CDR3 contains 15 residues. V lost 2 bases and J lost 0; bases outside the gene matches: 4. DNA of the CDR3: TGTGCCAGCAGTTTACCTAGCGGTAGCTCCTACGAGCAGTACTTC. Its protein product is CASSLPSGSSYEQYF.

The chain links TRBV11-2 to TRBJ2-1; no reliable D call. With 1 base removed from V and 0 bases from J, the gap between germline ends came to 16 bases. The CDR3 spans 18 residues. Germline V gene data show CDR1 as SGHAT and CDR2 as FQNNGV. The CDR3 loop reads CASSLVVDLSSSYNEQFF. In DNA form, the CDR3 reads TGTGCCAGCAGCTTAGTTGTCGACTTGTCGAGCTCCTACAATGAGCAGTTCTTC.

This clonotype was seen many times. The chain is built from TRBV5-1 and TRBJ2-4, with unresolved D. The germline gives CDR1 SGHRS, CDR2 YFSETQ. The V end lost 0 bases, the J end lost 0 bases, and 4 bases lay between the germline ends. This CDR3 spans 14 amino acids. The CDR3 sequence: CASSLELAKNIQYF. The CDR3 DNA is TGCGCCAGCAGCTTGGAATTAGCCAAAAACATTCAGTACTTC.

This clonotype was counted many times. This chain joins TRBV20-1 and TRBJ2-3; D remains unclear. Germline V lookup: CDR1 DFQATT, CDR2 SNEGSKA (reference sequence). This CDR3 has 15 amino acids. The germline V and J ends were trimmed by 0 bases and 0 bases, with 10 bases remaining between them. Here the CDR3 DNA reads TGCAGTGCTAGAGAGGCTGAAGGAAGCACAGATACGCAGTATTTT. Protein: CSAREAEGSTDTQYF.

This chain connects TRBV6-1 to TRBJ2-3; no clear D. Trimming pared 3 bases from V and 0 bases from J, leaving 10 bases between. There are 15 residues in the CDR3. Germline values: CDR1 MNHNS, CDR2 SASEGT. The CDR3 sequence is CASSEPVQSTDTQYF. The CDR3 DNA is TGTGCCAGCAGTGAGCCGGTCCAGAGCACAGATACGCAGTATTTT.

This clonotype showed up just a few times. The chain carries TRBV9 and TRBJ2-1, with a tentative D call TRBD2 (5 bases). CDR1 is SGDLS, CDR2 YYNGEE, per germline. V was pared by 0 bases and J by 4 bases, with 11 bases between. This CDR3 spans 15 amino acids. The CDR3 DNA reads TGTGCCAGCAGCGTAGCGGGGTTACCATACAATGAGCAGTTCTTC. Translating it yields CASSVAGLPYNEQFF. Using reference TRBV9 and TRBJ2-1 for the parts outside the CDR3, the full variable domain is DSGVTQTPKHLITATGQRVTLRCSPRSGDLSVYWYQQSLDQGLQFLIQYYNGEERAKGNILERFSAQQFPDLHSELNLSSLELGDSALYFCASSVAGLPYNEQFFGPGTRLTVL.

V gene TRBV27 combines with J gene TRBJ2-7; D perhaps matches TRBD1 (6 bases). Trimming cost V 5 bases and J 5 bases, with 13 bases left between them. The CDR3 runs to 13 residues. Germline values: CDR1 MNHEY, CDR2 SMNVEV (reference sequence). CDR3 amino acids: CASSRDTYNEQYF. For the CDR3, the DNA is TGTGCCAGCAGTAGGGACACCTATAACGAGCAGTACTTC.